The 3 T cell receptor beta chains reported below all come from one sample, sequenced in a study of blood T cell repertoires in COVID-19. This table comes from immunoSEQ multiplex PCR, and its TCRdb copy is limited to in-frame clones, with some not included. This repertoire shows about 140,000 clones, about 87% found once; its top ten account for under 3%. The specimen sequenced was peripheral blood. Receptor source: a human donor with COVID-19, enrolled during active disease. The donor label of this sample is uncertain.

The CDR3 nucleotides read TGTGCCAGCAGCGTCGACAGGGGGATGGTCGGGGAGCTGTTTTTT. It specifies CASSVDRGMVGELFF. This rearrangement joins TRBV5-4 to TRBJ2-2, with 9 nucleotides matching TRBD1. Germline assignment: CDR1 SGHNT and CDR2 YYREEE (reference sequence). With V trimmed by 4 bases and J by 7 bases, 8 bases remained unmatched. CDR3 length equals 15 residues.

The chain recombines TRBV25-1 with TRBJ2-7, with D perhaps TRBD1 (6 bases). CDR1 and CDR2 from the germline V gene are MGHDK and SYGVNS. This CDR3 is 12 amino acids long. V was cut by 2 bases and J by 9 bases, with 11 bases left in between. The CDR3 loop is CASSEEGGWQYF. The CDR3 bases are TGTGCCAGCAGTGAAGAAGGGGGTTGGCAGTACTTC.

This chain links TRBV12-3 or TRBV12-4 with TRBJ1-1; the D is unclear. V lost 7 bases and J lost 7, with 13 bases in between. The CDR3 runs to 12 residues. The CDR3 DNA sequence: TGTGCCAGCACCACCATAGAGGGTGAAGCTTTCTTT. It yields the protein CASTTIEGEAFF.